The T cell receptor beta chain under discussion was sequenced for a study of OX40 agonist ivuxolimab in advanced cancers. Study overall: Those treated in dose escalation had hepatocellular carcinoma, melanoma, renal cell cancer or head and neck cancer. Study conclusions and caveats: In CD8+ T cells, expanded clones were on average more numerous than in CD4+.

Patients were excluded for autoimmune disease history or systemic immunosuppression. On this clone: Its antigen is currently unknown.

Sequenced by immunoSEQ multiplex PCR; TCRdb stores in-frame clones only, minus some. The sample contains some 77,000 clones, around 92% of which appear only once. This CDR3 is 15 amino acids long. V shed 6 bases and J shed 2 bases, with 14 bases lying between them. The germline V gene encodes CDR1 SGHRS and CDR2 YFSETQ. Sample: CD4+ or CD8+ T cells sorted from blood, taken in a trial of the OX40 agonist ivuxolimab. The clonotype originates from an adult with an advanced solid tumor such as melanoma, head and neck, liver or kidney cancer. This sequence joins TRBV5-1 and TRBJ2-2; TRBD1 might be the D (6 bases). The CDR3 DNA follows: TGCGCCAGCACCCCCGGGACACCTAACACCGGGGAGCTGTTTTTT. Protein: CASTPGTPNTGELFF.